This T cell receptor beta chain comes out of a study of blood T cell repertoires in COVID-19. At the level of the study: From T cells, B-cell-depleted T cells, or PBMCs came the material, which was cDNA or gDNA.

Trimming shortened V by 0 bases and J by 5 bases, and 7 bases separated the two germline ends. This CDR3 is built from 13 residues. Germline V gene sequence: CDR1 SGHTA, CDR2 FQGNSA. Only in-frame clones appear in the TCRdb table, and some are missing; sequencing was by immunoSEQ multiplex PCR. The table shows about 230,000 clones, with over 80% occurring only once. This clone was seen a single time. This clonotype was obtained from a man aged 35 to 55 with acute or convalescent COVID-19. J is TRBJ2-5 and V is TRBV7-2, with D possibly TRBD2 on 5 matching bases. The sequenced sample was peripheral blood. The CDR3 loop is CASSLAGVETQYF. The CDR3 region has the DNA TGTGCCAGCAGCTTAGCGGGAGTGGAGACCCAGTACTTC.